These T cell receptor beta chains were read from a single sample in a study of T cells in Graves' hyperthyroidism and ophthalmopathy. TCRdb recomputed calls from the multiplex PCR reads with MiXCR, one row per CDR3 protein. The sample has about 840,000 distinct CDR3 sequences; 35% to 45% are singletons. Material: blood. The receptors stem from a young man with Graves' hyperthyroidism. Both conserved end residues are part of each CDR3. The order of the fields is D gene, clone size, J gene, V gene, CDR3 length, CDR3 protein, CDR3 DNA. A D gene is named only where the DNA matches it firmly. The size entry is marked missing in some rows and otherwise reads once, few, many or a size class.

TRBD2 | many | TRBJ2-7 | TRBV7-8 | 15 | CASSLGLAVSYEQYF | TGTGCCAGCAGCTTAGGGCTAGCGGTTTCCTACGAGCAGTACTTC
- | few | TRBJ1-1 | TRBV4-1 | 15 | CASSQDSRLNTEAFF | TGCGCCAGCAGCCAAGATAGTCGGCTGAACACTGAAGCTTTCTTT
TRBD2 | - | TRBJ2-5 | TRBV20-1 | 15 | CSAVTSGRAWETQYF | TGCAGTGCTGTGACTAGCGGGAGGGCCTGGGAGACCCAGTACTTC
TRBD1 | - | TRBJ2-7 | TRBV20-1 | 13 | CSARRTGSHEQYF | TGCAGTGCTAGACGGACAGGGAGCCACGAGCAGTACTTC
- | many | TRBJ2-7 | TRBV7-3 | 14 | CAPGTSGPHYEQYF | TGTGCCCCCGGCACGAGCGGACCTCACTACGAGCAGTACTTC
TRBD1 | many | TRBJ2-5 | TRBV7-8 | 14 | CASSLRTGAETQYF | TGTGCCAGCAGCCTCCGGACAGGGGCAGAGACCCAGTACTTC
- | many | TRBJ2-5 | TRBV20-1 | 13 | CSAILSDQETQYF | TGCAGTGCTATTCTTAGCGACCAAGAGACCCAGTACTTC
- | many | TRBJ2-7 | TRBV7-9 | 12 | CASRVGWDEQYF | TGTGCCAGCAGGGTAGGGTGGGACGAGCAGTACTTC
TRBD2 | - | TRBJ2-7 | TRBV7-2 | 15 | CASSKSSGTSYEQYF | TGTGCCAGCAGCAAATCTAGCGGCACATCCTACGAGCAGTACTTC
- | many | TRBJ1-2 | TRBV29-1 | 11 | CSVDGKYGYTF | TGCAGCGTTGACGGGAAATATGGCTACACCTTC
- | - | TRBJ1-1 | TRBV4-1 | 16 | CASSQEAHGRNTEAFF | TGCGCCAGCAGCCAAGAAGCCCATGGCAGGAACACTGAAGCTTTCTTT
- | many | TRBJ1-1 | TRBV12-3/TRBV12-4 | 11 | CASTPAAEAFF | TGTGCCAGCACCCCAGCGGCTGAAGCTTTCTTT
TRBD2 | - | TRBJ2-7 | TRBV6-2/TRBV6-3 | 16 | CASTLTSGRFLNEQYF | TGTGCCAGCACTTTGACTAGCGGGAGGTTTCTCAACGAGCAGTACTTC
- | - | TRBJ1-5 | TRBV20-1 | 12 | CSAGQTNQPQHF | TGCAGTGCCGGACAGACCAATCAGCCCCAGCATTTT
TRBD2 | - | TRBJ2-7 | TRBV4-2 | 15 | CASSQEESSGGEQYF | TGTGCCAGCAGCCAAGAGGAAAGTTCGGGGGGCGAGCAGTACTTC
- | many | TRBJ2-6 | TRBV10-3 | 16 | CAISPGGSLRANVLTF | TGTGCCATCAGCCCCGGAGGTTCTCTGAGGGCCAACGTCCTGACTTTC
- | few | TRBJ2-7 | TRBV20-1 | 14 | CSARGTLNGAEQYF | TGCAGTGCAAGGGGTACCTTAAACGGGGCCGAGCAGTACTTC
TRBD1 | few | TRBJ2-7 | TRBV4-3 | 15 | CASSQFGTGYYEQYF | TGCGCCAGCAGCCAATTCGGGACAGGGTACTACGAGCAGTACTTC
- | few | TRBJ2-2 | TRBV20-1 | 13 | CSALGGDTGELFF | TGCAGTGCTTTAGGGGGGGACACCGGGGAGCTGTTTTTT
- | few | TRBJ1-1 | TRBV20-1 | 16 | CSARPPGGAVKTEAFF | TGCAGTGCTAGACCACCCGGGGGGGCGGTGAAGACTGAAGCTTTCTTT
- | - | TRBJ2-7 | TRBV20-1 | 15 | CSARDPSVSSYEQYF | TGCAGTGCTAGGGACCCGAGCGTAAGCTCCTACGAGCAGTACTTC
- | - | TRBJ1-1 | TRBV19 | 15 | CASTPRDRMNTEAFF | TGTGCCAGTACCCCCCGGGACCGCATGAACACTGAAGCTTTCTTT
- | many | TRBJ1-1 | TRBV20-1 | 15 | CSVSGHGSWGTEAFF | TGCAGTGTCTCGGGGCACGGTTCGTGGGGCACTGAAGCTTTCTTT
- | few | TRBJ1-1 | TRBV3-1 | 14 | CASSQFSQGTEAFF | TGTGCCAGCAGCCAATTCAGCCAGGGTACTGAAGCTTTCTTT
- | - | TRBJ2-7 | TRBV29-1 | 11 | CSPGTTYEQYF | TGCAGCCCCGGGACAACTTACGAGCAGTACTTC
TRBD1 | many | TRBJ1-5 | TRBV2 | 15 | CASSRDGTGTQPQHF | TGTGCCAGCAGTCGAGATGGGACAGGGACCCAGCCCCAGCATTTT
- | - | TRBJ2-7 | TRBV6-5 | 14 | CASSYPGLPYEQYF | TGTGCCAGCAGTTACCCGGGGCTACCGTACGAGCAGTACTTC
- | few | TRBJ2-6 | TRBV5-1 | 19 | CASSPTAGRESSGANVLTF | TGCGCCAGCAGTCCCACTGCGGGCAGGGAGAGCTCTGGGGCCAACGTCCTGACTTTC
- | few | TRBJ1-6 | TRBV6-5 | 14 | CASSYRQGNSPLHF | TGTGCCAGCAGTTACCGGCAGGGTAATTCACCCCTCCACTTT
- | few | TRBJ1-2 | TRBV20-1 | 17 | CSARTVGAGVYNYGYTF | TGCAGTGCTAGGACGGTGGGGGCGGGGGTATATAACTATGGCTACACCTTC
- | many | TRBJ2-7 | TRBV7-2 | 13 | CASSLSNPYEQYF | TGTGCCAGCAGCCTCTCAAATCCGTACGAGCAGTACTTC
- | few | TRBJ2-7 | TRBV6-6 | 15 | CASSYSRQVDYEQYF | TGTGCCAGCAGTTACTCGAGGCAGGTCGATTACGAGCAGTACTTC
- | - | TRBJ2-7 | TRBV10-3 | 16 | CAISESGGQSSYEQYF | TGTGCCATCAGTGAGTCAGGGGGGCAAAGCTCCTACGAGCAGTACTTC
- | - | TRBJ1-6 | TRBV7-9 | 13 | CASSRPRGSPLHF | TGTGCCAGCAGCCGGCCGCGTGGATCACCCCTCCACTTT
TRBD1 | - | TRBJ1-5 | TRBV29-1 | 12 | CSVDETGAYEHF | TGCAGCGTTGATGAGACAGGGGCCTACGAGCATTTT
- | - | TRBJ2-5 | TRBV6-2/TRBV6-3 | 15 | CASSSPKGLQETQYF | TGTGCCAGCAGTTCCCCTAAGGGACTTCAAGAGACCCAGTACTTC
- | many | TRBJ1-2 | TRBV9 | 13 | CASSTPGDYGYTF | TGTGCCAGCAGCACCCCCGGGGACTATGGCTACACCTTC
- | - | TRBJ2-5 | TRBV6-5 | 16 | CASSERGAGVSQPQYF | TGTGCCAGCAGTGAACGCGGGGCCGGAGTAAGCCAGCCCCAGTACTTC
- | - | TRBJ1-1 | TRBV5-4 | 13 | CASSLSWASEAFF | TGTGCCAGCAGCTTGAGTTGGGCTTCTGAAGCTTTCTTT
TRBD1 | - | TRBJ2-5 | TRBV2 | 11 | CASRGQGTQYF | TGTGCCAGCAGGGGACAGGGCACCCAGTACTTC
- | - | TRBJ1-5 | TRBV10-3 | 11 | CASMGNQPQHF | TGTGCCAGCATGGGCAATCAGCCCCAGCATTTT
- | - | TRBJ1-6 | TRBV9 | 14 | CASSVADFNSPLHF | TGTGCCAGCAGCGTAGCTGATTTTAATTCACCCCTCCACTTT
- | - | TRBJ2-5 | TRBV7-2 | 14 | CASSQGSRGETQYF | TGTGCCAGCAGCCAAGGCAGCCGGGGTGAGACCCAGTACTTC
- | many | TRBJ1-1 | TRBV20-1 | 12 | CSATQPNTEAFF | TGCAGTGCTACACAGCCTAACACTGAAGCTTTCTTT
TRBD2 | - | TRBJ2-5 | TRBV2 | 14 | CASSEITGGGTQYF | TGTGCCAGCAGTGAAATTACCGGGGGGGGGACCCAGTACTTC
TRBD1 | many | TRBJ2-2 | TRBV10-3 | 14 | CAIRETGNPGELFF | TGTGCCATCAGGGAGACAGGGAACCCCGGGGAGCTGTTTTTT
TRBD1 | once | TRBJ1-2 | TRBV15 | 15 | CATSRDRTGTYGYTF | TGTGCCACCAGCAGAGATAGGACAGGAACCTATGGCTACACCTTC
TRBD2 | few | TRBJ2-7 | TRBV5-1 | 16 | CASSLVASGRATEQYF | TGCGCCAGCAGCTTGGTGGCGAGCGGGAGGGCCACGGAGCAGTACTTC
TRBD1 | - | TRBJ2-5 | TRBV15 | 14 | CATSRDDRGETQYF | TGTGCCACCAGCAGAGACGACAGGGGGGAGACCCAGTACTTC